This is a list of T cell receptor beta chains from one sample in a study of blood T cell repertoires in COVID-19. TCRdb keeps only in-frame clones here, not all; method: immunoSEQ multiplex PCR. This repertoire shows approximately 250,000 clones, approximately 88% found once; its top ten account for about 2.5%. Specimen: PBMCs or T cells enriched from blood (not recorded which). The origin of the receptors is a woman in her thirties or forties with acute COVID-19. CDR3s include the opening cysteine and the closing phenylalanine or tryptophan. Fields, in order: D gene, J gene, V gene, CDR3 protein. The D gene is left open where the match is weak.

NA	TRBJ1-4	TRBV7-9	CASSLVEAGTNEKLFF
TRBD1	TRBJ1-1	TRBV7-2	CASSFQGGSTEAFF
NA	TRBJ2-1	TRBV12-5	CASLGGHNEQFF
NA	TRBJ1-2	TRBV7-4	CASSLSSYLRYGYTF
NA	TRBJ1-3	TRBV7-9	CASSLGGSSGNTIYF
NA	TRBJ2-1	TRBV9	CASSVAAGVFEQFF
TRBD1	TRBJ2-3	TRBV27	CASSPAGQGGDTQYF
NA	TRBJ2-2	TRBV29-1	CSVEGTGVPGELFF
NA	TRBJ2-7	TRBV18	CASSPVQASYEQYF
TRBD1	TRBJ2-3	TRBV10-3	CAIAFTGAGDTQYF
TRBD2	TRBJ2-3	TRBV7-2	CASSLTSGVSDTQYF
NA	TRBJ2-5	TRBV4-2	CASSPLSVYF
NA	TRBJ2-2	TRBV9	CASRRSGLMNTGELFF
NA	TRBJ1-5	TRBV10-3	CAISEGASLNQPQHF
TRBD2	TRBJ2-3	TRBV5-4	CASSRPGLAESTDTQYF
NA	TRBJ1-3	TRBV12-5	CASGLGGSGNTIYF
TRBD1	TRBJ1-2	TRBV2	CASSEQGAAYGYTF
TRBD1	TRBJ1-1	TRBV11-3	CASSLTGQGNTEAFF
NA	TRBJ1-2	TRBV6-5	CASFSGIYGYTF
NA	TRBJ2-3	TRBV10-1	CASSGASLDTQYF
TRBD2	TRBJ2-3	TRBV13	CASSQGLARPSTDTQYF
TRBD1	TRBJ2-1	TRBV7-9	CASSLGQGARNEQFF
NA	TRBJ1-6	TRBV2	CASSPTETDNSPLHF
TRBD1	TRBJ1-1	TRBV7-9	CASSFLTGPKNTEAFF
TRBD2	TRBJ2-1	TRBV6-5	CASRPGLAPNEQFF
TRBD1	TRBJ1-4	TRBV4-3	CASSPGQGFNEKLFF
NA	TRBJ2-5	TRBV11-3	CASSWAGGQETQYF
NA	TRBJ2-5	TRBV3-1/TRBV3-2	CASSRSATGETQYF
TRBD1	TRBJ1-2	TRBV12-3/TRBV12-4	CATGQGSGGYTF
NA	TRBJ1-1	TRBV5-5	CASSLLGAEAFF
TRBD1	TRBJ1-2	TRBV5-6	CASSLAGQGFRGYTF
NA	TRBJ1-5	TRBV19	CASSTTGRNQPQHF
NA	TRBJ2-3	TRBV6-5	CASSYAKAADTQYF
NA	TRBJ2-7	TRBV3-1/TRBV3-2	CASSQDGRVGYEQYF
TRBD1	TRBJ1-3	TRBV19	CASPLGQGSSGNTIYF
TRBD2	TRBJ2-2	TRBV5-6	CASSSPGTSGGAYTGELFF
NA	TRBJ1-5	TRBV27	CASSLTGYSNQPQHF
TRBD2	TRBJ2-6	TRBV11-3	CASSQGLAGSAGANVLTF
NA	TRBJ1-1	TRBV7-9	CASSLQAQGTEAFF
TRBD1	TRBJ1-1	TRBV4-1	CASSPTSGTAESAFF
NA	TRBJ1-2	TRBV7-6	CASSLVAGVNGYTF
NA	TRBJ2-3	TRBV4-1	CASSQWGQRTDTQYF
TRBD2	TRBJ2-3	TRBV10-3	CAIEGTSGGRTDTQYF
NA	TRBJ2-2	TRBV2	CASKGGGSYTGELFF
TRBD2	TRBJ2-3	TRBV7-9	CASSPKRRLAGSTDTQYF
NA	TRBJ2-1	TRBV15	CATSSGTKRNEQFF